These T cell receptor beta chains were read from a single sample in a study of regulatory T cells in long-lasting Graves disease. TCRdb used MiXCR to reprocess the multiplex PCR reads, holding one entry per CDR3 protein. The sample contains hundreds of thousands of distinct CDR3 sequences, roughly a fifth of which appear only once. The specimen comprised peripheral blood mononuclear cells (PBMCs), sampled when the disease was refractory, from a patient treated with antithyroid drugs. These receptors all stem from a female donor with Graves disease. Each CDR3 is given with its conserved first and last residue. The D gene is left open where the match is weak. Clone size is given for some rows only: seen once, a few or many times, or a class if the clone is expanded.

clone_size j_call d_call v_call cdr3_aa cdr3_nt
. TRBJ1-1 . TRBV3-1 CASRNRVGAEAFF TGTGCCAGCAGAAACAGGGTTGGGGCTGAAGCTTTCTTT
few TRBJ2-2 TRBD2 TRBV11-2 CASSFDNRLAGAGGELFF TGTGCCAGCAGCTTCGATAATAGGCTAGCGGGAGCTGGGGGGGAGCTGTTTTTT
many TRBJ2-5 TRBD2 TRBV12-3/TRBV12-4 CASSQGLAGGRRETQYF TGTGCCAGCAGTCAAGGACTAGCGGGAGGCAGAAGGGAGACCCAGTACTTC
. TRBJ2-7 . TRBV9 CASSPPGREQYF TGTGCCAGCAGCCCTCCAGGGCGAGAGCAGTACTTC
. TRBJ2-3 TRBD1 TRBV28 CASTKTGGGTDTQYF TGTGCCAGCACTAAGACAGGGGGCGGCACAGATACGCAGTATTTT
many TRBJ2-5 . TRBV20-1 CSPIGYSHAVKETQYF TGCAGTCCGATAGGGTACTCCCACGCTGTAAAAGAGACCCAGTACTTC
many TRBJ2-7 TRBD2 TRBV28 CASSPTGGLSYEQYF TGTGCCAGCAGCCCGACGGGGGGATTATCCTACGAGCAGTACTTC
many TRBJ2-7 TRBD1 TRBV27 CASSSAGTGEFHEQYF TGTGCCAGCAGTTCCGCCGGGACAGGGGAATTCCACGAGCAGTACTTC
many TRBJ2-7 TRBD1 TRBV28 CASSFGGQGPYEQYF TGTGCCAGCAGTTTTGGGGGACAGGGACCCTACGAGCAGTACTTC
few TRBJ2-5 . TRBV30 CAWSGGGSAETQYF TGTGCCTGGAGTGGTGGGGGTTCCGCAGAGACCCAGTACTTC
. TRBJ2-2 TRBD1 TRBV5-1 CASSFVPLTGGTGELFF TGCGCCAGCAGCTTTGTACCCTTGACAGGGGGCACCGGGGAGCTGTTTTTT
. TRBJ2-5 TRBD2 TRBV19 CASSITSGLQETQYF TGTGCCAGTAGTATAACTAGCGGGCTTCAAGAGACCCAGTACTTC
. TRBJ2-6 TRBD1 TRBV6-2/TRBV6-3 CASSYWDRGFSGANVLTF TGTGCCAGCAGTTATTGGGACAGGGGCTTTTCTGGGGCCAACGTCCTGACTTTC
many TRBJ2-7 TRBD2 TRBV4-1 CASSLASGSTYEQYF TGCGCCAGCAGCCTTGCTAGCGGGAGTACCTACGAGCAGTACTTC
many TRBJ1-1 . TRBV25-1 CASSERGDTEAFF TGTGCCAGCAGTGAGCGGGGGGACACTGAAGCTTTCTTT
many TRBJ2-5 . TRBV12-3/TRBV12-4 CASSFLGEETQYF TGTGCCAGCAGTTTTTTAGGGGAAGAGACCCAGTACTTC
. TRBJ1-5 TRBD1 TRBV10-2 CASRSGTGGNQPQHF TGCGCCAGCAGGTCCGGGACAGGGGGCAATCAGCCCCAGCATTTT
. TRBJ1-2 . TRBV2 CAGSEDRFYGYTF TGTGCCGGCAGTGAAGACAGATTCTATGGCTACACCTTC
many TRBJ2-5 . TRBV12-3/TRBV12-4 CASTSEVQTQYF TGTGCCAGCACTTCCGAGGTGCAGACCCAGTACTTC
few TRBJ1-1 . TRBV20-1 CSAREGGRAEAFF TGCAGTGCTAGAGAGGGGGGTAGGGCTGAAGCTTTCTTT
few TRBJ2-2 TRBD1 TRBV12-3/TRBV12-4 CASSPDRGVTGELFF TGTGCCAGCAGCCCTGACAGGGGGGTCACCGGGGAGCTGTTTTTT
many TRBJ1-2 . TRBV28 CASTPAGTVNYGYTF TGTGCCAGCACTCCAGCCGGGACTGTGAATTATGGCTACACCTTC
. TRBJ2-7 TRBD1 TRBV20-1 CSAEGTGTSYEQYF TGCAGTGCGGAAGGGACAGGGACTTCCTACGAGCAGTACTTC
. TRBJ2-4 . TRBV27 CASSESGAGKNIQYF TGTGCCAGCAGTGAGTCAGGGGCTGGCAAAAACATTCAGTACTTC
few TRBJ2-2 TRBD2 TRBV25-1 CASSGPGLADPSGELFF TGTGCCAGCAGTGGACCGGGACTAGCGGACCCCAGTGGGGAGCTGTTTTTT
few TRBJ1-5 . TRBV30 CAWRLGGNSNQPQHF TGTGCCTGGCGGCTAGGGGGTAATAGCAATCAGCCCCAGCATTTT
. TRBJ1-4 TRBD1 TRBV18 CASSSDRTYEKLFF TGTGCCAGCTCATCGGACAGGACCTACGAAAAACTGTTTTTT